In this sample, the clone carrying this TCR beta chain turned up a few times. TCRdb's table, derived via immunoSEQ multiplex PCR, lists solely in-frame clones and lacks some. The table includes approximately 210,000 clones, around 78% detected once. The sample comes from a study of blood T cell repertoires in COVID-19. Study summary: Nucleic acid was either cDNA or gDNA, and it came from T cells, B-cell-depleted T cells, or PBMCs.

The germline V gene encodes CDR1 LGHDT and CDR2 YNNKEL (reference sequence). The CDR3 covers 15 residues. The V end was cut by 6 bases, the J end by 5 bases, with 14 bases between. The sample taken for sequencing was peripheral blood. This sequence originates from a woman in her seventies with active or convalescent COVID-19. V is TRBV3-1 (or the pseudogene TRBV3-2) and J is TRBJ1-6, with unresolved D. The CDR3 DNA reads TGTGCCAGCAGACCGAGAGAGATACATAATTCACCCCTCCACTTT. As protein: CASRPREIHNSPLHF.